The next 2 T cell receptor beta chains were all read from a single sample in a study of cytomegalovirus exposure and HLA in healthy donors. PCR used 60 Vbeta primers and 13 Jbeta primers. Sequencing was performed with immunoSEQ multiplex PCR; in TCRdb, only in-frame clones are kept and a portion is missing. The sample has over 90,000 clones; 55% to 80% are singletons. The sample was PBMCs. Receptors were obtained from a human donor in good health.

This chain joins TRBV11-3 and TRBJ2-3; weak D call: TRBD1 (6 bases). The germline V gene encodes CDR1 SGHNT and CDR2 YENEEA. The CDR3 has 14 amino acids. V was shortened by 4 bases and J by 4 bases, with 12 bases between the two germline ends. The DNA for the CDR3 is TGTGCCAGCAGCTCCCGGACAGCGCCAGATACGCAGTATTTT. This sequence encodes CASSSRTAPDTQYF.

V gene TRBV5-4 combines with J gene TRBJ2-1; 7 nucleotides match TRBD1. Germline CDR1 is SGHNT and CDR2 is YYREEE (reference sequence). The CDR3 covers 12 residues. V was clipped by 3 bases and J by 7 bases; unmatched bases: 1. DNA for the CDR3: TGTGCCAGCAGCTCAGGGGGAAATGAGCAGTTCTTC. This translates into CASSSGGNEQFF.